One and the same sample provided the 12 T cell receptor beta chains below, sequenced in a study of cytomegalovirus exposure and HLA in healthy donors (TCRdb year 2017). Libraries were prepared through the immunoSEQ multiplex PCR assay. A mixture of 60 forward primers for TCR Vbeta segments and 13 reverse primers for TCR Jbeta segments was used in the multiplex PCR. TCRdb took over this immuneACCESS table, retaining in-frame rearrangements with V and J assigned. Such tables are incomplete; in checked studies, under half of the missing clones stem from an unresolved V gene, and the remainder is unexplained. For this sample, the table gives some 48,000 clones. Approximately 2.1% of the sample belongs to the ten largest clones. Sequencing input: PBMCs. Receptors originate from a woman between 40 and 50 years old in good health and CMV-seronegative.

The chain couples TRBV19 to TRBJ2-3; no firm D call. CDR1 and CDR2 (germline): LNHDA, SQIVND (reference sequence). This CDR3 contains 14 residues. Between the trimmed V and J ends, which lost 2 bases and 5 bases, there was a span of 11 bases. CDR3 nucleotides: TGTGCCAGTAGTATAATGGGCCCCCAAGATACGCAGTATTTT. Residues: CASSIMGPQDTQYF.

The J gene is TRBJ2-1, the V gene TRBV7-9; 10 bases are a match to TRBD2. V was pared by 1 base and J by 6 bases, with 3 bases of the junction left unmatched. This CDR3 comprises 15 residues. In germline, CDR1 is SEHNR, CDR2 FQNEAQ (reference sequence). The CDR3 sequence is CASSLVPSGSNEQFF. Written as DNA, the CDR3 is TGTGCCAGCAGCTTAGTTCCTAGCGGGAGCAATGAGCAGTTCTTC.

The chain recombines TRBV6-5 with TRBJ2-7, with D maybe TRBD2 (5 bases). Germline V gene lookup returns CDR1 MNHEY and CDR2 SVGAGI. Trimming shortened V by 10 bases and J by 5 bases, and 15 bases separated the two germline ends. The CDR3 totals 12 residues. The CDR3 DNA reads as TGTGCCAACGCCGGGGAAATCGACGAGCAGTACTTC. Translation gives CANAGEIDEQYF.

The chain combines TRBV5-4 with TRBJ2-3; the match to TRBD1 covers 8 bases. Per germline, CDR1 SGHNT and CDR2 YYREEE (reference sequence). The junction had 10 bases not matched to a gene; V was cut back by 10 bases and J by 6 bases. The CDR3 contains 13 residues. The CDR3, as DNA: TGTGCCCTGTCAACAGGGGGTTGGGATACGCAGTATTTT. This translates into CALSTGGWDTQYF.

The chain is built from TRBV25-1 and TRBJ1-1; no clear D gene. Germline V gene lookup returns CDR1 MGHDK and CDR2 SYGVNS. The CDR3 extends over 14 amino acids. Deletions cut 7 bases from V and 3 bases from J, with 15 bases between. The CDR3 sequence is CASIQRWEDTEAFF. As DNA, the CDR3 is TGTGCCAGCATCCAAAGGTGGGAGGACACTGAAGCTTTCTTT.

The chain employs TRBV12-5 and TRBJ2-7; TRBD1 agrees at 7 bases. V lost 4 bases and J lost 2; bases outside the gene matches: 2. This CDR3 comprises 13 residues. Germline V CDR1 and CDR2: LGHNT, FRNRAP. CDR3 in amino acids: CASGSGTAYEQYF. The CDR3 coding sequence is TGTGCTAGTGGTTCAGGGACAGCCTACGAGCAGTACTTC.

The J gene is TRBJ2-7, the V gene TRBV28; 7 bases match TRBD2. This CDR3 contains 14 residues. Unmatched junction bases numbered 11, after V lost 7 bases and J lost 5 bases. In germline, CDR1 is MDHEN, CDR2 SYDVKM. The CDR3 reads CASTLGLLAHEQYF. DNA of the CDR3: TGTGCCAGCACCTTGGGACTACTAGCCCACGAGCAGTACTTC. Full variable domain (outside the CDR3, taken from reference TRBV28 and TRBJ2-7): DVKVTQSSRYLVKRTGEKVFLECVQDMDHENMFWYRQDPGLGLRLIYFSYDVKMKEKGDIPEGYSVSREKKERFSLILESASTNQTSMYLCASTLGLLAHEQYFGPGTRLTVT.

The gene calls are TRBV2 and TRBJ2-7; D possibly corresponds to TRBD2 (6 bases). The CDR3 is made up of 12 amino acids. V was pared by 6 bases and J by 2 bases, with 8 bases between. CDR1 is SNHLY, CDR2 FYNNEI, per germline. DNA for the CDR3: TGTGCCAGCAGGGGCGGGGCCTACGAGCAGTACTTC. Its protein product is CASRGGAYEQYF. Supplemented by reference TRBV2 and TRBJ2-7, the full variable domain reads EPEVTQTPSHQVTQMGQEVILRCVPISNHLYFYWYRQILGQKVEFLVSFYNNEISEKSEIFDDQFSVERPDGSNFTLKIRSTKLEDSAMYFCASRGGAYEQYFGPGTRLTVT.

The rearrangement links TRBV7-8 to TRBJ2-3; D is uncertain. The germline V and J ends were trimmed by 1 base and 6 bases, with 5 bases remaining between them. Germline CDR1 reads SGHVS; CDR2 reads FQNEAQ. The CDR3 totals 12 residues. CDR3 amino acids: CASSLGADTQYF. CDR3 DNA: TGTGCCAGCAGCTTAGGGGCGGATACGCAGTATTTT.

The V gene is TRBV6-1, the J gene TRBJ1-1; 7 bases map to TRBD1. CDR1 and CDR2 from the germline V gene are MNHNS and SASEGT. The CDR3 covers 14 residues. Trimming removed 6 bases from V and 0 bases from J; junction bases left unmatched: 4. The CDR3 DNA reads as TGTGCCAGCAGGGGGACAGACATGAACACTGAAGCTTTCTTT. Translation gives CASRGTDMNTEAFF.

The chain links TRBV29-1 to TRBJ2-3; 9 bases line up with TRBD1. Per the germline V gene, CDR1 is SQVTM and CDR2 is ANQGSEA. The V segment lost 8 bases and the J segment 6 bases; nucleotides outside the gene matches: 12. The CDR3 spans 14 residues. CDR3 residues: CSLRLGTGRDTQYF. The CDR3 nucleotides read TGCAGCCTTCGGCTGGGGACAGGGAGGGATACGCAGTATTTT.

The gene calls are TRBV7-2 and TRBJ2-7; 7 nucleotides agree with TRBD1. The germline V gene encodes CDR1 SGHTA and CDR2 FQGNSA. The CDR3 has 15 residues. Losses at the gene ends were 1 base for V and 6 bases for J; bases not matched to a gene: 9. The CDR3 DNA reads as TGTGCCAGCAGCTTAGGAGGACAGGACCTCGGCGAGCAGTACTTC. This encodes CASSLGGQDLGEQYF.